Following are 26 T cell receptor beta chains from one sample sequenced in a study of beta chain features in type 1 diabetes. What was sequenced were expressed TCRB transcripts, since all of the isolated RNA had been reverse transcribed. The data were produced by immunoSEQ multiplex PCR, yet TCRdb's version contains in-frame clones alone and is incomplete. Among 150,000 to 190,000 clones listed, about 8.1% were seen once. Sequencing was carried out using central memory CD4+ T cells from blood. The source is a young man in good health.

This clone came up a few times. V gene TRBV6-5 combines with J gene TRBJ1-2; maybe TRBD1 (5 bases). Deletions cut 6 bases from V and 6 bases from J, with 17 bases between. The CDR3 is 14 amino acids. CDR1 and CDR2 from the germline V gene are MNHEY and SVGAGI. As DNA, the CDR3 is TGTGCCAGCAGCCGACAGAACGACCTTAATGGCTACACCTTC. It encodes CASSRQNDLNGYTF.

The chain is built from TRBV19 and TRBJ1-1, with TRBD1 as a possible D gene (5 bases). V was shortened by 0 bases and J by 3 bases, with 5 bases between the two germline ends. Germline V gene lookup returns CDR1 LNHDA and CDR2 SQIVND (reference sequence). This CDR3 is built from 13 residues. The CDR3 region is CASSIDRDTEAFF. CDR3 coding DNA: TGTGCCAGTAGTATAGACAGGGACACTGAAGCTTTCTTT.

The CDR3 sequence: CASQDRVKNYGYTF. The CDR3 bases are TGTGCCAGTCAGGACAGGGTTAAGAACTATGGCTACACCTTC. V usage is TRBV2 and J usage is TRBJ1-2; 8 nucleotides match TRBD1. Trimming removed 9 bases from V and 2 bases from J; junction bases left unmatched: 8. This CDR3 comprises 14 residues. Germline V gene data show CDR1 as SNHLY and CDR2 as FYNNEI. The full variable domain, with the rest looked up from reference TRBV2 and TRBJ1-2, is EPEVTQTPSHQVTQMGQEVILRCVPISNHLYFYWYRQILGQKVEFLVSFYNNEISEKSEIFDDQFSVERPDGSNFTLKIRSTKLEDSAMYFCASQDRVKNYGYTFGSGTRLTVV.

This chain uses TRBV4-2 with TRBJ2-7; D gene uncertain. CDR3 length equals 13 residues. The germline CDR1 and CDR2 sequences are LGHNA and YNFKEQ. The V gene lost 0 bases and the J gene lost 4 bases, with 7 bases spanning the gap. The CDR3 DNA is TGTGCCAGCAGCCAAGATCTGAGGTACGAGCAGTACTTC. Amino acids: CASSQDLRYEQYF.

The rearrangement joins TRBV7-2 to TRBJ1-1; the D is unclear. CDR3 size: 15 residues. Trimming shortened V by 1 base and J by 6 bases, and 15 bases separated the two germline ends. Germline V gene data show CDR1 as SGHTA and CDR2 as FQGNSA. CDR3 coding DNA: TGTGCCAGCAGCTTAGGTGTTACGGAGTTAGCTGAAGCTTTCTTT. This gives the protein CASSLGVTELAEAFF.

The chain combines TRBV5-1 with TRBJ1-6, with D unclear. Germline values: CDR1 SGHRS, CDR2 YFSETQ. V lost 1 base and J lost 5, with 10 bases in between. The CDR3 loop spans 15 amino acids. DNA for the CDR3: TGCGCCAGCAGCTTGCGGGCGGGCGATAATTCACCCCTCCACTTT. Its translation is CASSLRAGDNSPLHF.

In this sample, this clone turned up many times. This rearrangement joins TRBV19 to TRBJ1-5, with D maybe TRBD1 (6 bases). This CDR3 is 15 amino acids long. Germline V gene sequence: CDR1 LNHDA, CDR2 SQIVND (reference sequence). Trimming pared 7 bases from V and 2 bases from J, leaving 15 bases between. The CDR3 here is CASKFRSGGNQPQHF. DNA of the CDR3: TGTGCCAGTAAGTTTAGGTCAGGGGGCAATCAGCCCCAGCATTTT.

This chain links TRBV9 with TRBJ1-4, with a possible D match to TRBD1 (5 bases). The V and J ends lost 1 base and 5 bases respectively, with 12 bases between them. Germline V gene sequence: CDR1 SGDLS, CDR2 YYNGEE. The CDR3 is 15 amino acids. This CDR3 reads CASSVYGGENEKLFF. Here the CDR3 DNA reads TGTGCCAGCAGCGTATATGGAGGGGAAAATGAAAAACTGTTTTTT.

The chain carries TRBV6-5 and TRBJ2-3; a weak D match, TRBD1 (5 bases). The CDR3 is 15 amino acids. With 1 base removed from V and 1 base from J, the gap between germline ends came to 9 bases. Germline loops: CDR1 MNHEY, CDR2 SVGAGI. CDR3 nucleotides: TGTGCCAGCAGTTACTATGGCAGGGGCACAGATACGCAGTATTTT. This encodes CASSYYGRGTDTQYF.

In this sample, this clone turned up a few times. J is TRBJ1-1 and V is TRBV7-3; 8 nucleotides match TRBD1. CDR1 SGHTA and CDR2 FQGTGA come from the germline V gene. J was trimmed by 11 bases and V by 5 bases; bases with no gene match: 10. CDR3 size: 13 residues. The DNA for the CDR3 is TGTGCCAGCAGCCCACTACCGGGACAGGAGGCTTTCTTT. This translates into CASSPLPGQEAFF.

Here the CDR3 reads CASSAGTGGAGLRYGYTF. The DNA for the CDR3 is TGTGCCAGCAGCGCCGGGACAGGGGGCGCGGGCCTACGCTATGGCTACACCTTC. The J gene is TRBJ1-2, the V gene TRBV7-9; TRBD1 matches 12 bases. Trimming cost V 5 bases and J 4 bases; bases outside gene matches: 14. CDR1 and CDR2 from the germline V gene are SEHNR and FQNEAQ (reference sequence). This CDR3 contains 18 residues.

The CDR3 is CASSTAGTGTSGAFF. In DNA, the CDR3 is TGTGCCAGCAGCACGGCCGGGACAGGTACATCAGGGGCTTTCTTT. The rearrangement links TRBV13 to TRBJ1-1; 8 nucleotides match TRBD1. CDR3 length: 15 amino acids. Unmatched junction bases numbered 16, after V lost 5 bases and J lost 11 bases. CDR1 is PRHDT and CDR2 is FYEKMQ in the germline V gene (reference sequence).

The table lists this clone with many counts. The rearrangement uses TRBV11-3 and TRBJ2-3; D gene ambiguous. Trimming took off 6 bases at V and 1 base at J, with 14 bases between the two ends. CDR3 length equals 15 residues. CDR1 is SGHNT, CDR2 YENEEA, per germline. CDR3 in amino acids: CASSRGVWGTDTQYF. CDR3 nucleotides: TGTGCCAGCAGTCGAGGTGTATGGGGCACAGATACGCAGTATTTT.

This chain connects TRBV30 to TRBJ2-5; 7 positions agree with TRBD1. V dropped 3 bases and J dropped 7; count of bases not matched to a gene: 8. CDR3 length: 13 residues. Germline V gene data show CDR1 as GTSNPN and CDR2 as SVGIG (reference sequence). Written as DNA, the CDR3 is TGTGCCTGGAGCTCAACAGGGGCGGCGACCCAGTACTTC. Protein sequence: CAWSSTGAATQYF.

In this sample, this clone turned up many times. DNA for the CDR3: TGTGCCAGCAGCTTAATGGGGGGAAATACTGAAGCTTTCTTT. Its translation: CASSLMGGNTEAFF. The V call is TRBV7-9, the J call TRBJ1-1, with D perhaps matching TRBD1 (5 bases). From germline, CDR1 is SEHNR and CDR2 FQNEAQ (reference sequence). The CDR3 covers 14 residues. V was clipped by 2 bases and J by 5 bases, with 12 bases between them.

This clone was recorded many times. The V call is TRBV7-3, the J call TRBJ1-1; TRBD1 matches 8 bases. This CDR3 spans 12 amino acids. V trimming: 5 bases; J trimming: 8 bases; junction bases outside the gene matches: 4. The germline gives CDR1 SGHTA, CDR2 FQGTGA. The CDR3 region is CASSRGQGEAFF. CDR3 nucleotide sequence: TGTGCCAGCAGCCGCGGACAGGGCGAAGCTTTCTTT. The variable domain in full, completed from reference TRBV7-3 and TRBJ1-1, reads GAGVSQTPSNKVTEKGKYVELRCDPISGHTALYWYRQSLGQGPEFLIYFQGTGAADDSGLPNDRFFAVRPEGSVSTLKIQRTERGDSAVYLCASSRGQGEAFFGQGTRLTVV.

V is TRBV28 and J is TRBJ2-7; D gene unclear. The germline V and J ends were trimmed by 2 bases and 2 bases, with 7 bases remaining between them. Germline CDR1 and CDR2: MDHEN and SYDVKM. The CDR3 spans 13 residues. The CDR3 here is CASSLNSPYEQYF. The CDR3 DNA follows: TGTGCCAGCAGTTTAAACAGCCCCTACGAGCAGTACTTC.

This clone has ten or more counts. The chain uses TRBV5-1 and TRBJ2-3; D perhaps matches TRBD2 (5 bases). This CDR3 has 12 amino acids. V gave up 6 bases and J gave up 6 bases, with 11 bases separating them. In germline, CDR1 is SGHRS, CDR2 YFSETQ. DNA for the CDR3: TGCGCCAGCATCGACCCGGGGGATACGCAGTATTTT. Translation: CASIDPGDTQYF.

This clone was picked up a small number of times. The CDR3 is CASSEGTGGGYGYTF. The CDR3 DNA follows: TGTGCCAGCAGTGAGGGGACAGGGGGAGGCTATGGCTACACCTTC. This chain connects TRBV2 to TRBJ1-2, with TRBD1 identical over 11 bases. Germline CDR1 reads SNHLY; CDR2 reads FYNNEI. The V and J ends lost 3 bases and 4 bases, in that order; junction bases with no gene match: 4. The CDR3 sequence is 15 residues long.

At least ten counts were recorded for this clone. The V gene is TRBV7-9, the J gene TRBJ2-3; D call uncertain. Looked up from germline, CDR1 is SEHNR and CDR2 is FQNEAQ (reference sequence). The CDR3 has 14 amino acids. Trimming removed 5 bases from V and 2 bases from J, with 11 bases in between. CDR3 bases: TGTGCCAGCAGCCTAACCATCCCCACAGATACGCAGTATTTT. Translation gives CASSLTIPTDTQYF.

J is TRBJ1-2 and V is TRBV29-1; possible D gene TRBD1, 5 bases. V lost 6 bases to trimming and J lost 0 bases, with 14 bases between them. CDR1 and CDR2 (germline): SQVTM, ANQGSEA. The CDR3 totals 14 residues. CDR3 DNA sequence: TGCAGCGTACAGAGAGGGACTTCTAACTATGGCTACACCTTC. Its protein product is CSVQRGTSNYGYTF.

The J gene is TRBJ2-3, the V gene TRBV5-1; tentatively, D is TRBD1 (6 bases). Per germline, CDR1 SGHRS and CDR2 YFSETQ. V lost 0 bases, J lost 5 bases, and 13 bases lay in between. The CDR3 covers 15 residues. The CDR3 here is CASSLGQAWGDTQYF. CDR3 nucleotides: TGCGCCAGCAGCTTGGGACAGGCCTGGGGAGATACGCAGTATTTT.

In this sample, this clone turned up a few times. CDR3 residues: CASSAGTGIAGTEAFF. CDR3 DNA: TGTGCCAGCAGTGCCGGGACAGGGATTGCAGGAACTGAAGCTTTCTTT. V and J are TRBV6-1 and TRBJ1-1, with 9 nucleotides matching TRBD1. Germline V gene data show CDR1 as MNHNS and CDR2 as SASEGT. After removal of 4 bases from V and 5 bases from J, the junction contained 11 bases not matched to a gene. The CDR3 is 16 residues long.

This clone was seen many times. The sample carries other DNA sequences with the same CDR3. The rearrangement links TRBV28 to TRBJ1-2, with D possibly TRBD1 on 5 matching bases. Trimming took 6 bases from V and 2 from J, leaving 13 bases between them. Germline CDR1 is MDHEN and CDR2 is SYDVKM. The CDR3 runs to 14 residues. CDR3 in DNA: TGTGCCAGCAGGGGTGGAGGGGCCAACTATGGCTACACCTTC. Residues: CASRGGGANYGYTF.

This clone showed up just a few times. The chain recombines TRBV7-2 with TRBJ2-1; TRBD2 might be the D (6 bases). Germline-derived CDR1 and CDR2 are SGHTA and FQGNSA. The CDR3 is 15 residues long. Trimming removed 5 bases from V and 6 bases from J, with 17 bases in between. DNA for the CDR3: TGTGCCAGCAGCCCCCAGACTAGAGAGCGCAATGAGCAGTTCTTC. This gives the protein CASSPQTRERNEQFF.

DNA for the CDR3: TGTGCCAGCTCACCACCCGGGACTAGCGGGGGATACAATGAGCAGTTCTTC. Translating gives CASSPPGTSGGYNEQFF. The chain couples TRBV18 to TRBJ2-1; TRBD2 agrees at 14 bases. The CDR3 extends over 17 amino acids. The V and J ends lost 0 bases and 4 bases, in that order; junction bases with no gene match: 2. The germline gives CDR1 KGHSH, CDR2 LQKENI. The full variable domain, completed using reference TRBV18 and TRBJ2-1, is NAGVMQNPRHLVRRRGQEARLRCSPMKGHSHVYWYRQLPEEGLKFMVYLQKENIIDESGMPKERFSAEFPKEGPSILRIQQVVRGDSAAYFCASSPPGTSGGYNEQFFGPGTRLTVL.